These 12 T cell receptor beta chains share one sample of origin, sequenced in a study of T cells in Graves' hyperthyroidism and ophthalmopathy. Amplification targeted TCR beta CDR3 regions from RNA transcripts. Primed by the HTBI set, a first-round RT-PCR was run on the TCR CDR3. MiXCR was run by TCRdb on the multiplex PCR reads, yielding one entry per CDR3 protein. The sample lists more than 500,000 distinct CDR3 sequences; about 14% were seen once. The sample taken for sequencing was blood. These receptors came from a woman between 40 and 55 years old with Graves' hyperthyroidism.

This clonotype was seen at least ten times. The chain couples TRBV2 to TRBJ2-7; TRBD2 might be the D (6 bases). V shed 7 bases and J shed 2 bases, with 12 bases lying between them. The CDR3 has 13 residues. The V gene's germline CDR1 is SNHLY and CDR2 FYNNEI. The CDR3 reads CASTSEGTYEQYF. CDR3 bases: TGTGCCAGCACCTCGGAGGGGACCTACGAGCAGTACTTC.

This clonotype was recorded many times. The rearrangement links TRBV6-1 to TRBJ2-3; 11 bases agree with TRBD2. Germline lookup yields CDR1 MNHNS and CDR2 SASEGT. V dropped 6 bases and J dropped 0; count of bases not matched to a gene: 11. The CDR3 runs 18 residues. CDR3 coding DNA: TGTGCCAGCAGCTATACTAGCGGGAGAGGACTAAGCACAGATACGCAGTATTTT. Translated: CASSYTSGRGLSTDTQYF.

This clonotype was seen at least ten times. The chain is built from TRBV11-1 and TRBJ2-7, with TRBD2 matching over 10 bases. Germline CDR1 and CDR2: SGHAT and FQDESV (reference sequence). CDR3 length equals 17 residues. Trimming at V came to 5 bases and at J to 0 bases, leaving 10 bases not matched to a gene. As DNA, the CDR3 is TGTGCCAGCAGCCCCGGACTAGCGGAAGCTAGCTCCTACGAGCAGTACTTC. Its translation: CASSPGLAEASSYEQYF.

This chain joins TRBV7-9 and TRBJ2-7, with D unclear. The CDR3 has 11 residues. V shed 5 bases and J shed 5 bases, with 7 bases lying between them. The germline V gene has CDR1 SEHNR and CDR2 FQNEAQ (reference sequence). The CDR3, as DNA: TGTGCCAGCAGCCCGAGGCACGAGCAGTACTTC. Protein product: CASSPRHEQYF.

CDR3: CASSSGSGDNEQFF. In nucleotides, the CDR3 is TGTGCCAGCAGCTCGGGATCGGGAGACAATGAGCAGTTCTTC. This chain joins TRBV11-2 and TRBJ2-1, with D perhaps matching TRBD2 (6 bases). Germline-derived CDR1 and CDR2 are SGHAT and FQNNGV. This CDR3 spans 14 amino acids. Trimming left V 4 bases short and J 5 bases short, with 12 bases between.

This clonotype was seen many times. At one end the junction does not follow the germline gene, possibly because of a read error. The chain is built from TRBV5-1 and TRBJ1-1; D is perhaps TRBD1 (6 bases). Germline CDR1 and CDR2: SGHRS and YFSETQ. CDR3 length equals 15 residues. CDR3 DNA: TGCGCCAGCAGCTTGGAGGGGGGTGTGGGCACTGAAACTTTCTTT. As protein: CASSLEGGVGTETFF.

This clonotype has at least ten counts. The rearrangement links TRBV9 to TRBJ2-1, with D possibly being TRBD2 (6 bases). V lost 4 bases, J lost 5 bases, and 13 bases lay in between. The CDR3 is 14 residues long. Germline values: CDR1 SGDLS, CDR2 YYNGEE. Here the CDR3 reads CASSPSVPNNEQFF. The CDR3 region has the DNA TGTGCCAGCAGCCCTAGCGTTCCCAACAATGAGCAGTTCTTC.

At least ten counts were recorded for this clonotype. The V call is TRBV2, the J call TRBJ2-3, with D perhaps matching TRBD2 (5 bases). Trimming shortened V by 4 bases and J by 5 bases, and 19 bases separated the two germline ends. CDR3 size: 16 residues. CDR1 and CDR2 from the germline V gene are SNHLY and FYNNEI. The DNA for the CDR3 is TGTGCCAGCAGTGTCGGGGTGACTCCTACCAGAGATACGCAGTATTTT. Translated, it gives CASSVGVTPTRDTQYF. The full variable domain, rest sourced from reference TRBV2 and TRBJ2-3, is EPEVTQTPSHQVTQMGQEVILRCVPISNHLYFYWYRQILGQKVEFLVSFYNNEISEKSEIFDDQFSVERPDGSNFTLKIRSTKLEDSAMYFCASSVGVTPTRDTQYFGPGTRLTVL.

This clonotype showed up just a few times. This may come from a read error, since a much larger clone is one base off. The genes are TRBV29-1 and TRBJ2-3; possibly TRBD2 for D (6 bases). Trimming cost V 4 bases and J 1 base, with 6 bases left between them. This CDR3 has 12 residues. The germline V gene encodes CDR1 SQVTM and CDR2 ANQGSEA. The CDR3 DNA sequence: TGCAGCGTTGGGGAGGGCACAGATACGCAGTATTTT. Its translation is CSVGEGTDTQYF.

Ten or more counts support this clonotype. V usage is TRBV7-9 and J usage is TRBJ2-1; D is possibly TRBD1 (5 bases). The CDR3 sequence is 14 residues long. Germline V gives CDR1 SEHNR, CDR2 FQNEAQ (reference sequence). V lost 6 bases, J lost 3 bases, and 12 bases lay in between. The CDR3 DNA sequence: TGTGCCAGCAGTTCCGCAGGGCGCTACAATGAGCAGTTCTTC. It specifies CASSSAGRYNEQFF.

Ten or more counts support this clonotype. V is TRBV7-3 and J is TRBJ2-1; unclear D gene. The V end was cut by 5 bases, the J end by 2 bases, with 13 bases between. CDR1 and CDR2 (germline): SGHTA, FQGTGA. CDR3 size: 15 residues. As DNA, the CDR3 is TGTGCCAGCAGCGTGGACGGTAGGGCCTACAATGAGCAGTTCTTC. Its protein is CASSVDGRAYNEQFF.

This clonotype was seen ten or more times. The genes are TRBV20-1 and TRBJ2-5; 7 bases are shared with TRBD1. Germline CDR1 DFQATT, CDR2 SNEGSKA (reference sequence). The CDR3 sequence is 13 residues long. J lost 1 base, V lost 5 bases, and 4 bases had no gene match. The chain's CDR3 is CSAPRTGQETQYF. CDR3 in DNA: TGCAGTGCTCCACGGACAGGCCAAGAGACCCAGTACTTC.